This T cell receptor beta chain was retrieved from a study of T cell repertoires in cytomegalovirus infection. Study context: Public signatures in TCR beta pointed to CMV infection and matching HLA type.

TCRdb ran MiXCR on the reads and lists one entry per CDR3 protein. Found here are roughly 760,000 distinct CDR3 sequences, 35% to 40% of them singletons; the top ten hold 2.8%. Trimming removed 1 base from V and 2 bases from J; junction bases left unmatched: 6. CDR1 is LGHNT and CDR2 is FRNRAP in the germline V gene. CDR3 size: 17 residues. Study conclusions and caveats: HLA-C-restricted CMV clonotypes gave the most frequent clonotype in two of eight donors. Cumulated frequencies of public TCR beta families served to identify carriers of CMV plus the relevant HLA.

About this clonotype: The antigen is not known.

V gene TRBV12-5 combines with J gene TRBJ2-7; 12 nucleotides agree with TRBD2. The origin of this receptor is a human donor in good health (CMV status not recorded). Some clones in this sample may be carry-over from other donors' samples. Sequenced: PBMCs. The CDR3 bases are TGTGCTAGTGGTTTGGGACTAGCGGGAGCCGCCACCTACGAGCAGTACTTC. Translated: CASGLGLAGAATYEQYF.